This TCR beta chain is drawn from a study of cytomegalovirus exposure and HLA in healthy donors. The study, taken as a whole, reports: Later, an analysis showed that TCR beta chains associated with HLA were more clonally expanded than others that were equally common.

The CDR3 has 13 residues. Germline lookup yields CDR1 SNHLY and CDR2 FYNNEI. Trimming removed 4 bases from V and 7 bases from J, with 13 bases in between. These donors, healthy bone marrow donors, were studied. Points on this clone: As yet, its antigen is unknown.

13 Jbeta primers and 60 Vbeta primers were used for the PCR. Measured with immunoSEQ multiplex PCR; TCRdb has only the in-frame clones, and not every one. Here the sample spans some 140,000 clones, approximately 80% being singletons. The sequencing sample was made of PBMCs. The TCR originated in a woman aged 40 to 49 in good health and CMV-seronegative. The rearrangement links TRBV2 to TRBJ1-1, with D tentatively TRBD1 (5 bases). The CDR3 region has the DNA TGTGCCAGCAGTGTATCTAGACAGATTGAAGCTTTCTTT. Its translation is CASSVSRQIEAFF. The whole variable domain, filled in from reference TRBV2 and TRBJ1-1, reads EPEVTQTPSHQVTQMGQEVILRCVPISNHLYFYWYRQILGQKVEFLVSFYNNEISEKSEIFDDQFSVERPDGSNFTLKIRSTKLEDSAMYFCASSVSRQIEAFFGQGTRLTVV.